This entry lists 18 T cell receptor beta chains sequenced from one sample in a study of T cell responses to AZD1222 COVID-19 vaccine. The protocol was immunoSEQ multiplex PCR, while the TCRdb copy is restricted to in-frame clones and leaves out a portion. The table includes around 110,000 clones, around 92% detected once. Sequenced material: peripheral blood, taken on day 0 of AZD1222 vaccination. The receptors shown here come from an adult in good health.

The V and J genes are TRBV29-1 and TRBJ1-3, with 8 bases aligning to TRBD1. CDR1 is SQVTM, CDR2 ANQGSEA, per germline. The length of the CDR3 is 13 residues. V lost 7 bases to trimming and J lost 4 bases; unmatched junction nucleotides: 6. The CDR3 coding sequence is TGCAGCGCCGAGACAGGGGTAGGAAACACCATATATTTT. It yields the protein CSAETGVGNTIYF. The full variable domain, with the rest looked up from reference TRBV29-1 and TRBJ1-3, is SAVISQKPSRDICQRGTSLTIQCQVDSQVTMMFWYRQQPGQSLTLIATANQGSEATYESGFVIDKFPISRPNLTFSTLTVSNMSPEDSSIYLCSAETGVGNTIYFGEGSWLTVV.

Here the CDR3 reads CASSEAGQGRVYEQYF. The CDR3 bases are TGTGCCAGCAGTGAAGCGGGACAGGGGAGGGTCTACGAGCAGTACTTC. This chain connects TRBV2 to TRBJ2-7; 10 bases align to TRBD1. This CDR3 comprises 16 residues. The germline V gene has CDR1 SNHLY and CDR2 FYNNEI. V lost 0 bases, J lost 3 bases, and 5 bases stayed unmatched.

DNA for the CDR3: TGTGCCAGCAGCCTACAGGCCGGGACGGCAAATGGCTACACCTTC. It codes for CASSLQAGTANGYTF. The rearrangement links TRBV27 to TRBJ1-2; possible D gene TRBD1, 5 bases. Trimming stripped 6 bases from V and 6 bases from J, with 20 bases between. This CDR3 has 15 residues. CDR1 MNHEY and CDR2 SMNVEV come from the germline V gene (reference sequence).

The genes are TRBV28 and TRBJ2-7, with 7 bases matching TRBD1. V lost 3 bases and J lost 6; bases outside the gene matches: 8. The CDR3 loop spans 14 amino acids. The germline V gene has CDR1 MDHEN and CDR2 SYDVKM. As DNA, the CDR3 is TGTGCCAGCAGTTTGGGGACAGTAGGACGCGAGCAGTACTTC. Protein sequence: CASSLGTVGREQYF.

The CDR3 here is CASSEANSWRTEAFF. The CDR3 DNA sequence: TGTGCCAGCAGTGAGGCCAACAGTTGGAGGACTGAAGCTTTCTTT. The chain joins TRBV6-1 to TRBJ1-1; D not certain. Trimming pared 3 bases from V and 5 bases from J, leaving 16 bases between. This CDR3 region has 15 residues. The V gene's germline CDR1 is MNHNS and CDR2 SASEGT.

The CDR3 sequence is CASSSGSQPQHF. The CDR3 nucleotides read TGTGCCAGCAGTTCAGGGAGTCAGCCCCAGCATTTT. The J gene is TRBJ1-5, the V gene TRBV28, with D possibly matching TRBD1 (5 bases). Germline V gene sequence: CDR1 MDHEN, CDR2 SYDVKM. The CDR3 totals 12 residues. Between the trimmed V and J ends, which lost 4 bases and 6 bases, there was a span of 7 bases.

V and J are TRBV28 and TRBJ2-1; no clear D gene. Deletions cut 2 bases from V and 7 bases from J, with 3 bases between. Per germline, CDR1 MDHEN and CDR2 SYDVKM. There are 11 residues in the CDR3. The CDR3 sequence: CASSLQNEQFF. As DNA, the CDR3 is TGTGCCAGCAGTTTACAGAATGAGCAGTTCTTC.

The rearrangement links TRBV7-9 to TRBJ1-1; perhaps TRBD1 as D (6 bases). Germline lookup yields CDR1 SEHNR and CDR2 FQNEAQ (reference sequence). V was pared by 1 base and J by 4 bases, with 7 bases between. This CDR3 is 13 amino acids long. CDR3 amino acids: CASSLEGGTEAFF. The CDR3, as DNA: TGTGCCAGCAGCTTAGAGGGGGGCACTGAAGCTTTCTTT.

This rearrangement joins TRBV27 to TRBJ1-2; D may be TRBD1 (5 bases). Germline values: CDR1 MNHEY, CDR2 SMNVEV (reference sequence). V was pared by 3 bases and J by 2 bases, with 10 bases between. The CDR3 loop spans 14 amino acids. CDR3 protein: CASSFLAGNYGYTF. DNA of the CDR3: TGTGCCAGCAGTTTTCTGGCAGGGAACTATGGCTACACCTTC.

The chain links TRBV9 to TRBJ1-2; the match to TRBD1 covers 7 bases. The V segment lost 4 bases and the J segment 6 bases; nucleotides outside the gene matches: 6. Germline CDR1 SGDLS, CDR2 YYNGEE. The CDR3 is 13 amino acids. The CDR3 coding sequence is TGTGCCAGCAGCAGGCGACAGGGAGATGGCTACACCTTC. It codes for CASSRRQGDGYTF. Together with reference TRBV9 and TRBJ1-2, the CDR3 gives the full variable domain: DSGVTQTPKHLITATGQRVTLRCSPRSGDLSVYWYQQSLDQGLQFLIQYYNGEERAKGNILERFSAQQFPDLHSELNLSSLELGDSALYFCASSRRQGDGYTFGSGTRLTVV.

The chain links TRBV19 to TRBJ1-2, with D unclear. This CDR3 contains 11 residues. Per germline, CDR1 LNHDA and CDR2 SQIVND (reference sequence). V dropped 5 bases and J dropped 8 bases, with 9 bases sitting between them. The CDR3 sequence: CASSRPPGYTF. DNA for the CDR3: TGTGCCAGTAGTCGCCCACCAGGCTACACCTTC.

V gene TRBV19 combines with J gene TRBJ1-5; D not resolved. Germline V gives CDR1 LNHDA, CDR2 SQIVND (reference sequence). V lost 8 bases and J lost 5, with 16 bases in between. CDR3 size: 14 residues. This CDR3 is CASRLGVTYQPQHF. DNA of the CDR3: TGTGCCAGTCGACTCGGGGTTACATATCAGCCCCAGCATTTT.

The chain joins TRBV10-2 to TRBJ1-5, with 7 bases aligning to TRBD1. Germline CDR1 is WSHSY and CDR2 is SAAADI. The trim removed 10 bases at V and 4 bases at J, leaving 7 bases unmatched. CDR3 length: 13 residues. The CDR3 DNA reads as TGCGCCACCAGGGGACAGAGGAATCAGCCCCAGCATTTT. The encoded protein is CATRGQRNQPQHF.

This clone showed up just a few times. J is TRBJ2-3 and V is TRBV10-1, with D unresolved. Trimming stripped 4 bases from V and 2 bases from J, with 7 bases between. Germline V CDR1 and CDR2: WNHNN, SYGVQD (reference sequence). The CDR3 loop spans 13 amino acids. This chain's CDR3 is CASSVTNTDTQYF. The DNA of the CDR3 is TGCGCCAGCAGTGTAACTAACACAGATACGCAGTATTTT.

J is TRBJ2-1 and V is TRBV6-2 or TRBV6-3; D gene unclear. The CDR3 is made up of 13 amino acids. V was trimmed by 0 bases and J by 10 bases, leaving 10 bases between them. The germline V gene encodes CDR1 MNHEY and CDR2 SVGEGT. This CDR3 is CASSYSHSREQFF. Here the CDR3 DNA reads TGTGCCAGCAGTTACTCGCATTCCCGGGAGCAGTTCTTC.

The rearrangement uses TRBV7-9 and TRBJ1-1; no clear D gene. The CDR3 extends over 13 amino acids. CDR1 is SEHNR and CDR2 is FQNEAQ in the germline V gene (reference sequence). Trimming removed 2 bases at V and 8 bases at J, with 12 bases between. CDR3 sequence (DNA): TGTGCCAGCAGCTTATTGTCGGGCGCGGAAGCTTTCTTT. The encoded protein is CASSLLSGAEAFF.

This chain links TRBV7-2 with TRBJ2-7; TRBD2 matches at 10 bases. The CDR3 length is 19 residues. Germline V gene data show CDR1 as SGHTA and CDR2 as FQGNSA. V lost 2 bases and J lost 1; bases outside the gene matches: 14. The DNA for the CDR3 is TGTGCCAGCAGCTTACGGTCCCCGATTGGGGGACTAGCGTCCTACGAGCAGTACTTC. Its protein product is CASSLRSPIGGLASYEQYF.

This rearrangement joins TRBV27 to TRBJ1-4, with D hard to call. Germline loops: CDR1 MNHEY, CDR2 SMNVEV (reference sequence). This CDR3 has 14 residues. The V end was cut by 5 bases, the J end by 5 bases, with 12 bases between. CDR3 protein: CASSDSMRNEKLFF. As DNA, the CDR3 is TGTGCCAGCAGTGATTCGATGCGGAATGAAAAACTGTTTTTT.